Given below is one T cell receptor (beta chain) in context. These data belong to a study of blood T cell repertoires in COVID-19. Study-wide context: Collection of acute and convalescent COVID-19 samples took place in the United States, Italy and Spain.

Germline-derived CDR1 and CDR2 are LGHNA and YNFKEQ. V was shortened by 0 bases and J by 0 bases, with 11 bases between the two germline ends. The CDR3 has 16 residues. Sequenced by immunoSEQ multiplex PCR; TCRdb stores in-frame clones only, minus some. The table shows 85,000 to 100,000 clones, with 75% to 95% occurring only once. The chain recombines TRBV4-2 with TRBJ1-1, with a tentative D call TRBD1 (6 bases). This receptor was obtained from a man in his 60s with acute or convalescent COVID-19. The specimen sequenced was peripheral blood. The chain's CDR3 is CASSQESRTVNTEAFF. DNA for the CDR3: TGTGCCAGCAGCCAAGAATCGCGGACAGTGAACACTGAAGCTTTCTTT.